This passage covers 19 T cell receptor beta chains from one sample sequenced in a study of low-dose radiotherapy and immunotherapy resistance in tumors (dated by TCRdb to 2022 to 2024). The instrument was an Illumina HiSeq 2500. First-strand cDNA was synthesized using Superscript III and a set of TRAV- and TRBV-specific primers, so that both TCRalpha and TCRbeta chains were covered. A roughly 22-cycle PCR with Phusion amplified the TCRs, pairing a constant-region primer with the adapter that was attached to the V primers. The public reads were run again by TCRdb, first through fastp at Q25 and then through MiXCR, and only productive beta chains were kept. CDR3 protein duplicates are merged, each entry listing the most common genes and DNA. Present in this sample are over 55,000 distinct CDR3 sequences, 31% of which were seen just once. The top ten clonotypes cover around 10% of the sample. The sample's time point label, in plain terms: before trial treatment.

The material sequenced was PBMCs, taken before treatment. The source is a female donor with ovarian cancer.

Many counts were recorded for this clonotype. V gene TRBV14 combines with J gene TRBJ1-2; weak D call: TRBD1 (5 bases). The CDR3 spans 14 residues. V was shortened by 1 base and J by 6 bases, with 12 bases between the two germline ends. Germline V CDR1 and CDR2: SGHDN, FVKESK. The CDR3 reads CASSQAGIGNGYTF. CDR3 DNA: TGTGCCAGCAGCCAAGCAGGGATTGGGAATGGCTACACCTTC.

This sequence joins TRBV15 and TRBJ2-5; possibly TRBD2 for D (6 bases). From germline, CDR1 is LNHNV and CDR2 YYDKDF (reference sequence). Deletions cut 6 bases from V and 5 bases from J, with 16 bases between. The length of the CDR3 is 14 residues. This CDR3 is CATRLGASDETQYF. In nucleotides, the CDR3 is TGTGCCACCAGATTAGGGGCTAGCGATGAGACCCAGTACTTC.

There are many counts of this clonotype. This chain connects TRBV28 to TRBJ1-3; no reliable D call. V was shortened by 3 bases and J by 4 bases, with 7 bases between the two germline ends. The CDR3 sequence is 13 residues long. CDR1 is MDHEN, CDR2 SYDVKM, per germline. In nucleotides, the CDR3 is TGTGCCAGCAGTTTGGTGGACGGAAACACCATATATTTT. This codes for CASSLVDGNTIYF.

This chain links TRBV12-3 or TRBV12-4 with TRBJ2-7, with 8 positions matching TRBD2. This CDR3 comprises 15 residues. The V and J ends lost 7 bases and 5 bases, in that order; junction bases with no gene match: 13. This CDR3 reads CASTPGRGEVDEQYF. The CDR3 nucleotides are TGTGCCAGCACTCCGGGGCGGGGGGAGGTCGACGAGCAGTACTTC.

This clonotype is medium-sized by share. The chain is built from TRBV6-2 or TRBV6-3 and TRBJ1-5; D is undetermined. V lost 6 bases and J 9 bases, leaving 9 bases between the germline ends. The germline V gene encodes CDR1 MNHEY and CDR2 SVGEGT. The CDR3 is made up of 11 amino acids. The CDR3 protein is CASRADGPQHF. The CDR3 DNA reads as TGTGCCAGCAGGGCGGATGGGCCCCAGCATTTT.

The table lists this clonotype with many counts. The gene calls are TRBV28 and TRBJ1-2; 7 nucleotides align to TRBD1. V trimming: 2 bases; J trimming: 2 bases; junction bases outside the gene matches: 14. In germline, CDR1 is MDHEN, CDR2 SYDVKM. The CDR3 extends over 18 amino acids. CDR3 DNA: TGTGCCAGCAGTTTAGGCGGGGCAGGGGGGACGGTCAACTATGGCTACACCTTC. Protein sequence: CASSLGGAGGTVNYGYTF.

This clonotype has ten or more counts. The junction and the germline gene differ at one end; a read error may be behind it. The V gene is TRBV5-1, the J gene TRBJ2-3, with 8 bases lining up with TRBD2. The CDR3 is 16 residues long. The germline CDR1 and CDR2 sequences are SGHRS and YFSETQ. This CDR3 is CASSRRVSGAADTQYF. The DNA of the CDR3 is TGTGCCAGCAGCCGGCGAGTTAGCGGGGCCGCAGATACGCAGTATTTT. Full variable domain (rest looked up from reference TRBV5-1 and TRBJ2-3): KAGVTQTPRYLIKTRGQQVTLSCSPISGHRSVSWYQQTPGQGLQFLFEYFSETQRNKGNFPGRFSGRQFSNSRSEMNVSTLELGDSALYLCASSRRVSGAADTQYFGPGTRLTVL.

This chain connects TRBV7-9 to TRBJ1-1; D may be TRBD1 (5 bases). The V end was cut by 5 bases, the J end by 5 bases, with 15 bases between. CDR1 and CDR2 from the germline V gene are SEHNR and FQNEAQ (reference sequence). The CDR3 length is 14 residues. The DNA for the CDR3 is TGTGCCAGCAGCCGCCTCGGGGCGAGGACTGAAGCTTTCTTT. Amino acid sequence: CASSRLGARTEAFF.

This clonotype was counted at least ten times. V gene TRBV24-1 combines with J gene TRBJ1-1; D is possibly TRBD1 (6 bases). Trimming removed 3 bases from V and 7 bases from J, with 17 bases in between. This CDR3 is 15 amino acids long. The germline CDR1 and CDR2 sequences are KGHDR and SFDVKD. CDR3 sequence (DNA): TGTGCCACCAGTGATCGTAAGACAGGCCGCTTTGAAGCTTTCTTT. Amino acid sequence: CATSDRKTGRFEAFF.

The chain links TRBV28 to TRBJ1-1; TRBD1 aligns across 7 bases. CDR3 length: 14 amino acids. Per the germline V gene, CDR1 is MDHEN and CDR2 is SYDVKM. With V trimmed by 7 bases and J by 4 bases, 9 bases remained unmatched. The CDR3: CASTPGGRGTEAFF. The CDR3 nucleotides read TGTGCCAGCACCCCAGGGGGGAGAGGCACTGAAGCTTTCTTT.

The chain has TRBV7-3 and TRBJ1-5; D possibly corresponds to TRBD1 (5 bases). The CDR3 is 13 amino acids. The ends were cut back, 2 bases at V and 7 bases at J, with 9 bases in the middle. Germline V gene data show CDR1 as SGHTA and CDR2 as FQGTGA. The CDR3 coding sequence is TGTGCCAGCAGCTTAGGGCAGGGCCAGCCCCAGCATTTT. Its translation is CASSLGQGQPQHF.

There are many counts of this clonotype. This rearrangement joins TRBV11-3 to TRBJ2-1, with D possibly being TRBD2 (6 bases). V was shortened by 4 bases and J by 5 bases, with 21 bases between the two germline ends. CDR1 is SGHNT and CDR2 is YENEEA in the germline V gene. The CDR3 consists of 17 residues. Here the CDR3 DNA reads TGTGCCAGCAGCTACCACCTCGGGGGAGCTAGGAACAATGAGCAGTTCTTC. It is translated as CASSYHLGGARNNEQFF. The variable domain in full, with the rest retrieved from reference TRBV11-3 and TRBJ2-1, is EAGVVQSPRYKIIEKKQPVAFWCNPISGHNTLYWYLQNLGQGPELLIRYENEEAVDDSQLPKDRFSAERLKGVDSTLKIQPAELGDSAVYLCASSYHLGGARNNEQFFGPGTRLTVL.

This clonotype was detected only a few times. A read error is likely here: a far larger clone is one base away. The rearrangement joins TRBV28 to TRBJ2-1; TRBD2 matches 7 bases. Trimming at V came to 7 bases and at J to 10 bases, leaving 10 bases not matched to a gene. The length of the CDR3 is 13 residues. Looked up from germline, CDR1 is MDHEN and CDR2 is SYDVKM. Here the CDR3 DNA reads TGTGCCAGCAACGGCGGGAGAACCTACGAGCAGTTCTTC. Its translation is CASNGGRTYEQFF. The full variable domain, in which reference TRBV28 and TRBJ2-1 provide the parts outside the CDR3, is DVKVTQSSRYLVKRTGEKVFLECVQDMDHENMFWYRQDPGLGLRLIYFSYDVKMKEKGDIPEGYSVSREKKERFSLILESASTNQTSMYLCASNGGRTYEQFFGPGTRLTVL.

This clonotype was counted at least ten times. V and J are TRBV7-2 and TRBJ2-4; tentative D call: TRBD2 (6 bases). The V end was cut by 5 bases, the J end by 8 bases, with 16 bases between. The CDR3 length is 14 residues. Germline V gene sequence: CDR1 SGHTA, CDR2 FQGNSA. The CDR3 reads CASSPSEGRDIQYF. CDR3 DNA sequence: TGTGCCAGCAGCCCCTCGGAGGGACGGGACATTCAGTACTTC. The entire variable domain, with the rest obtained from reference TRBV7-2 and TRBJ2-4, is as follows: GAGVSQSPSNKVTEKGKDVELRCDPISGHTALYWYRQSLGQGLEFLIYFQGNSAPDKSGLPSDRFSAERTGGSVSTLTIQRTQQEDSAVYLCASSPSEGRDIQYFGAGTRLSVL.

V is TRBV6-1 and J is TRBJ2-3, with TRBD1 identical over 9 bases. J was trimmed by 5 bases and V by 6 bases; bases with no gene match: 12. Germline V CDR1 and CDR2: MNHNS, SASEGT. The CDR3 is 16 amino acids. The CDR3 coding sequence is TGTGCCAGCAGGGAGACCGGGACAGGGATGGGAGATACGCAGTATTTT. It encodes CASRETGTGMGDTQYF.

This clonotype was observed many times. The chain joins TRBV7-9 to TRBJ2-4; 8 nucleotides align to TRBD1. Trimming at V came to 2 bases and at J to 0 bases, leaving 6 bases not matched to a gene. CDR3 length: 17 residues. Germline V CDR1 and CDR2: SEHNR, FQNEAQ (reference sequence). In DNA form, the CDR3 reads TGTGCCAGCAGCTTATTCACAGGGGGTCGAGCCAAAAACATTCAGTACTTC. It yields the protein CASSLFTGGRAKNIQYF.

This clonotype was counted many times. The chain recombines TRBV19 with TRBJ2-2, with a weak D call TRBD2 (6 bases). Germline CDR1 LNHDA, CDR2 SQIVND (reference sequence). This CDR3 contains 14 residues. Trimming took 10 bases from V and 3 from J, leaving 15 bases between them. The DNA of the CDR3 is TGTGCCACCTACTCGAGGAGGGACACCGGGGAGCTGTTTTTT. Protein: CATYSRRDTGELFF.

J is TRBJ2-7 and V is TRBV28, with 7 bases that match TRBD1. This CDR3 contains 16 residues. V gave up 5 bases and J gave up 3 bases; unmatched junction bases: 13. The germline V gene encodes CDR1 MDHEN and CDR2 SYDVKM. The CDR3 is CASSTTRLGQIYEQYF. For the CDR3, the DNA is TGTGCCAGCAGTACAACGAGACTGGGACAGATCTACGAGCAGTACTTC. The whole variable domain, remainder taken from reference TRBV28 and TRBJ2-7, is DVKVTQSSRYLVKRTGEKVFLECVQDMDHENMFWYRQDPGLGLRLIYFSYDVKMKEKGDIPEGYSVSREKKERFSLILESASTNQTSMYLCASSTTRLGQIYEQYFGPGTRLTVT.

This clonotype was seen ten or more times. DNA for the CDR3: TGTGCCAGCAGTCACGACAGGGTCACCGGGGAGCTGTTTTTT. Protein sequence: CASSHDRVTGELFF. The rearrangement joins TRBV6-6 to TRBJ2-2; 7 nucleotides line up with TRBD1. V was clipped by 5 bases and J by 4 bases; unmatched bases: 4. The germline V gene has CDR1 MNHNY and CDR2 SVGAGI (reference sequence). CDR3 length equals 14 residues.